This T cell receptor beta chain was retrieved from a study of control samples from healthy donors and cancer patients. The repertoire was sequenced with immunoSEQ multiplex PCR; TCRdb's copy has only in-frame clones and lacks some. The sample holds about 160,000 clones, 94% seen once. Germline V gene sequence: CDR1 SGDLS, CDR2 YYNGEE. V was pared by 0 bases and J by 0 bases, with 9 bases of the junction left unmatched. There are 19 residues in the CDR3. This sequence was found in a woman in her thirties or forties in good health. The V call is TRBV9, the J call TRBJ2-3, with TRBD2 matching over 11 bases. The sample was blood. The CDR3 DNA follows: TGTGCCAGCAGCGTAGCTACTAGCGGGGGACAGGCTAGCACAGATACGCAGTATTTT. Translation: CASSVATSGGQASTDTQYF.